The 18 T cell receptor beta chains below all came from one sample that was sequenced in a study of blood T cell repertoires in COVID-19 (dated by TCRdb to the early 2020s). Preparation of the library involved the immunoSEQ multiplex PCR assay. TCRdb retrieved this table from immuneACCESS and kept in-frame rearrangements only. Not all clones are present; in checked studies, unresolved V genes account for under half, and no reason is known for the remainder. The sample table holds 100,000 to 150,000 clones, of which roughly 69% were seen once. The leading ten clones occupy about 2.2% of the sample. The specimen was peripheral blood. The receptors here all came from a woman in her 70s with acute or convalescent COVID-19.

This clone was counted at least ten times. V is TRBV6-6 and J is TRBJ2-1; 7 bases match TRBD1. From germline, CDR1 is MNHNY and CDR2 SVGAGI (reference sequence). V gave up 4 bases and J gave up 9 bases; unmatched junction bases: 12. The CDR3 has 15 residues. CDR3 DNA: TGTGCCAGCAGTTCCGCCCTCAGGGACAGAGGTGAGCAGTTCTTC. Encoded protein: CASSSALRDRGEQFF.

This chain links TRBV6-5 with TRBJ1-2, with D perhaps TRBD1 (5 bases). Germline CDR1 and CDR2: MNHEY and SVGAGI. The germline V and J ends were trimmed by 5 bases and 10 bases, with 17 bases remaining between them. The CDR3 extends over 13 amino acids. The chain's CDR3 is CASSPRSRDLYTF. CDR3 bases: TGTGCCAGCAGTCCCCGTTCCAGGGATCTCTACACCTTC.

The CDR3 reads CASSLYGWGGTDTQYF. DNA for the CDR3: TGTGCCAGCAGCCTTTATGGGTGGGGGGGCACAGATACGCAGTATTTT. V gene TRBV27 combines with J gene TRBJ2-3, with D tentatively TRBD2 (6 bases). With 6 bases removed from V and 1 base from J, the gap between germline ends came to 17 bases. The germline V gene encodes CDR1 MNHEY and CDR2 SMNVEV (reference sequence). The CDR3 is made up of 16 amino acids.

V gene TRBV5-1 combines with J gene TRBJ2-2, with 8 bases identical to TRBD2. Per germline, CDR1 SGHRS and CDR2 YFSETQ. The CDR3 covers 15 residues. The V segment lost 3 bases and the J segment 1 base; nucleotides outside the gene matches: 2. The CDR3: CASSYTSGNTGELFF. DNA for the CDR3: TGCGCCAGCAGCTACACTAGCGGGAACACCGGGGAGCTGTTTTTT. Using reference TRBV5-1 and TRBJ2-2 for the parts outside the CDR3, the full variable domain is KAGVTQTPRYLIKTRGQQVTLSCSPISGHRSVSWYQQTPGQGLQFLFEYFSETQRNKGNFPGRFSGRQFSNSRSEMNVSTLELGDSALYLCASSYTSGNTGELFFGEGSRLTVL.

V gene TRBV4-2 combines with J gene TRBJ2-5; 10 positions match TRBD1. J gave up 5 bases and V 6 bases, and 6 bases lay outside the gene matches. CDR3 length: 14 amino acids. Germline V lookup: CDR1 LGHNA, CDR2 YNFKEQ. This chain's CDR3 is CASSPGQGRETQYF. In DNA form, the CDR3 reads TGTGCCAGCAGTCCGGGACAGGGGAGGGAGACCCAGTACTTC.

This chain connects TRBV7-9 to TRBJ1-2, with unresolved D. This CDR3 has 13 amino acids. The germline V and J ends were trimmed by 5 bases and 8 bases, with 15 bases remaining between them. Germline CDR1 reads SEHNR; CDR2 reads FQNEAQ (reference sequence). CDR3 residues: CASSQDTVEGYTF. For the CDR3, the DNA is TGTGCCAGCAGCCAAGACACCGTAGAGGGCTACACCTTC.

This clone was seen at least ten times. The chain carries TRBV5-6 and TRBJ1-2, with D tentatively TRBD1 (5 bases). The V and J ends lost 2 bases and 4 bases respectively, with 9 bases between them. This CDR3 region has 13 residues. The V gene's germline CDR1 is SGHDT and CDR2 YYEEEE. DNA for the CDR3: TGTGCCAGCAGCTTTACAGGTGCCTATGGCTACACCTTC. It translates to CASSFTGAYGYTF.

This chain uses TRBV4-1 with TRBJ2-7; the match to TRBD2 covers 11 bases. Unmatched junction bases numbered 4, after V lost 3 bases and J lost 3 bases. The CDR3 length is 15 residues. Germline loops: CDR1 MGHRA, CDR2 YSYEKL. The CDR3 DNA reads TGCGCCAGCAGCCAGGGGGGACTAGCGGACTACGAGCAGTACTTC. Protein product: CASSQGGLADYEQYF.

CDR3 DNA: TGTGCCAGTAGTATAGGGGACAGGGGCCGTTTGTCTGAAAAACTGTTTTTT. It codes for CASSIGDRGRLSEKLFF. The chain links TRBV19 to TRBJ1-4, with 10 bases that match TRBD1. In germline, CDR1 is LNHDA, CDR2 SQIVND (reference sequence). V dropped 1 base and J dropped 7; count of bases not matched to a gene: 9. The CDR3 covers 17 residues.

CDR3 residues: CASSSPRGTDTQYF. CDR3 nucleotides: TGCGCCAGCAGCTCGCCCCGGGGCACAGATACGCAGTATTTT. The rearrangement links TRBV5-1 to TRBJ2-3; D not resolved. V was shortened by 3 bases and J by 1 base, with 9 bases between the two germline ends. The CDR3 consists of 14 residues. The germline V gene has CDR1 SGHRS and CDR2 YFSETQ.

The V gene is TRBV4-1, the J gene TRBJ1-2; a weak D match, TRBD1 (5 bases). The V gene lost 4 bases and the J gene lost 2 bases, with 14 bases spanning the gap. Germline lookup yields CDR1 MGHRA and CDR2 YSYEKL. This CDR3 spans 15 amino acids. CDR3 region: CASSPKGALNYGYTF. The DNA for the CDR3 is TGCGCCAGCAGCCCTAAAGGGGCATTGAACTATGGCTACACCTTC.

The rearrangement joins TRBV28 to TRBJ1-2; tentatively, D is TRBD1 (5 bases). Germline loops: CDR1 MDHEN, CDR2 SYDVKM. CDR3 length: 15 residues. Trimming took off 4 bases at V and 2 bases at J, with 14 bases between the two ends. The CDR3: CASSSGAGENYGYTF. CDR3 coding DNA: TGTGCCAGCAGTTCCGGGGCGGGAGAAAACTATGGCTACACCTTC.

The chain has TRBV6-5 and TRBJ1-5; no clear D. Trimming stripped 7 bases from V and 0 bases from J, with 7 bases between. This CDR3 comprises 13 residues. From germline, CDR1 is MNHEY and CDR2 SVGAGI. As DNA, the CDR3 is TGTGCCAGCACCTCCTTTAGCAATCAGCCCCAGCATTTT. It specifies CASTSFSNQPQHF.

V and J are TRBV10-3 and TRBJ2-3; perhaps TRBD1 as D (5 bases). This CDR3 contains 12 residues. The germline CDR1 and CDR2 sequences are ENHRY and SYGVKD. Trimming cost V 10 bases and J 3 bases, with 11 bases left between them. CDR3 bases: TGTGCCAGCAGGGCGGAAACAGATACGCAGTATTTT. Residues: CASRAETDTQYF.

The chain combines TRBV7-3 with TRBJ2-2; 9 nucleotides agree with TRBD1. Losses at the gene ends were 5 bases for V and 4 bases for J; bases not matched to a gene: 11. Germline V gives CDR1 SGHTA, CDR2 FQGTGA. The CDR3 covers 17 residues. The DNA of the CDR3 is TGTGCCAGCAGCCCCACGGGACAGGGTATCGGCACCGGGGAGCTGTTTTTT. Translation: CASSPTGQGIGTGELFF.

The chain employs TRBV7-8 and TRBJ1-1, with no clear D. CDR1 is SGHVS, CDR2 FQNEAQ, per germline. CDR3 length: 16 amino acids. V gave up 1 base and J gave up 3 bases, with 15 bases separating them. The CDR3: CASSLVVRGRHTEAFF. CDR3 nucleotide sequence: TGTGCCAGCAGCTTAGTCGTCCGGGGTCGTCACACTGAAGCTTTCTTT.

The table lists this clone with a few counts. The chain links TRBV6-2 or TRBV6-3 to TRBJ2-7; TRBD2 agrees at 7 bases. The CDR3 totals 14 residues. In germline, CDR1 is MNHEY, CDR2 SVGEGT. V lost 5 bases to trimming and J lost 4 bases; unmatched junction nucleotides: 8. The CDR3, as DNA: TGTGCCAGCAGTCCCTTTCGGGGAGGGTACGAGCAGTACTTC. This encodes CASSPFRGGYEQYF.

This clone was seen a handful of times. This chain connects TRBV5-8 to TRBJ2-3; D not resolved. Trimming stripped 3 bases from V and 4 bases from J, with 6 bases between. Germline CDR1 SGHTS, CDR2 YDEGEE. The CDR3 loop spans 12 amino acids. The CDR3 DNA sequence: TGTGCCAGCAGCTCCTCAGCAGATACGCAGTATTTT. Its translation is CASSSSADTQYF. The full variable domain, rest sourced from reference TRBV5-8 and TRBJ2-3, is EAGVTQSPTHLIKTRGQQATLRCSPISGHTSVYWYQQALGLGLQFLLWYDEGEERNRGNFPPRFSGRQFPNYSSELNVNALELEDSALYLCASSSSADTQYFGPGTRLTVL.